This T cell receptor (beta chain) is drawn from a study of shared clonotypes between healthy human individuals. Findings and caveats of the study: The generation probabilities recorded for non-shared clonotypes fell below those of clonotypes shared by all four donors. Naive subsets generally exceeded memory subsets in estimated richness.

With respect to this clone: What it recognizes is unknown.

Here immunoSEQ multiplex PCR was the method, and the copy in TCRdb shows in-frame clones only, minus some. The sample has approximately 940,000 clones; 76% are singletons. Donors comprised only Caucasian adults living in Nashville, Tennessee. The CDR3 is 14 amino acids. V was shortened by 5 bases and J by 6 bases, with 19 bases between the two germline ends. Germline V gene data show CDR1 as GTSNPN and CDR2 as SVGIG (reference sequence). This TCR was sampled from a man between 18 and 29 years old in good health. This chain joins TRBV30 and TRBJ1-2, with D perhaps TRBD1 (6 bases). Sequencing was carried out using memory CD4+ T cells sorted from blood. Specified subset: CD45RA-negative fraction. The CDR3 is CAWSRDQGIDGYTF. CDR3 nucleotide sequence: TGTGCCTGGTCCCGGGACCAGGGGATCGATGGCTACACCTTC.